This T cell receptor beta chain is drawn from a study of T cell repertoires in ileal Crohn's disease. Study-level background: About half of patients got postoperative therapy: roughly 12 thiopurines, around 19 anti-TNF. Whole-study findings and limits: Compared with CD4 T cells, sorted CD8 cells carried more expanded clones. All patients with clonality above 26.8% had endoscopic recurrence.

Comments on this clone: Its antigen is unknown.

Using immunoSEQ multiplex PCR, the repertoire was profiled, and TCRdb retains in-frame clones only, with some absent. The data contain around 7,900 clones, under 80% of them singletons. This CDR3 is built from 14 residues. V dropped 5 bases and J dropped 5; count of bases not matched to a gene: 7. Germline V gives CDR1 MNHEY, CDR2 SMNVEV (reference sequence). The sample consisted of ileal tissue. This clonotype was sampled from an adult with Crohn's disease. The genes are TRBV27 and TRBJ2-7; TRBD2 aligns across 9 bases. The CDR3 loop reads CASSLGLALDEQYF. The CDR3 DNA reads as TGTGCCAGCAGTCTGGGACTAGCCCTCGACGAGCAGTACTTC.